A selection of T cell receptor beta chains follows, all from one sample in a study of human CD8 memory T cell subsets. With the 5' RACE reads reprocessed, TCRdb shows one record per CDR3 protein and no DNA. Its table records about 9,200 distinct CDR3 sequences. Sequenced sample: CD8+ stem-like memory T cells (TSCM and TCM) sorted from PBMCs. The origin of the receptors is a human donor in good health. The CDR3 runs from the conserved cysteine through the conserved F or W. A row's size may be missing; if present it is once, few, many or a size class.

>TRBV5-1|TRBJ1-3|.
CASSLRDRVSGNTIYF
>TRBV11-1|TRBJ2-2|.
CASSLSGSVTGELFF
>TRBV20-1|TRBJ2-7|.
CSATEDSSYEQYF
>TRBV16|TRBJ2-7|.
CASSHPSRGRSGEQYF
>TRBV4-3|TRBJ2-1|.
CASSQDGVAGAYNEQFF
>TRBV30|TRBJ2-5|.
CAWSVPRERKETQYF
>TRBV29-1|TRBJ2-7|.
CSGQGAAYEQYF
>TRBV3-1|TRBJ2-7|.
CASSQDGGSYGDEQYF
>TRBV7-7|TRBJ2-3|medium-sized
CASSLSPAGGSDTQYF
>TRBV29-1|TRBJ2-3|medium-sized
CSVNDPSGTTDTQYF